This T cell receptor beta chain was captured by sequencing in a study of shared clonotypes between healthy human individuals. Nashville, Tennessee was home to all donors, who were Caucasian adults. General study findings and limits: Memory subsets had estimated richness that was generally smaller than that of naive subsets. Sampling was confined to blood; repertoires within tissues likely differ. Even with large depth, rarefaction showed that sorted-subset sequencing was incomplete.

The assay was immunoSEQ multiplex PCR, and TCRdb's table has in-frame clones only and misses some. The sample has more than 2 million clones, 90% to 97% seen once. Remarks on this clone: Its matching antigen is unknown.

Germline V gene data show CDR1 as LNHDA and CDR2 as SQIVND (reference sequence). The ends were cut back, 3 bases at V and 3 bases at J, with 6 bases in the middle. The CDR3 sequence is 13 residues long. The receptor comes from a man in his late teens or twenties in good health. Sample: naive CD4+ T cells sorted from blood. Subset denoted: CD45RA+ positively selected. The V gene is TRBV19, the J gene TRBJ1-5; D ambiguous. The CDR3 nucleotides are TGTGCCAGTAGTATGGTGGTCAATCAGCCCCAGCATTTT. Residues: CASSMVVNQPQHF.